The 23 T cell receptor beta chains reported below all come from one sample, sequenced in a study of PD-1 blockade in classical Hodgkin lymphoma. Time point indicated: newly diagnosed, previously untreated cHL patient sample. Magnetic negative selection was used to purify CD4+ T cells from thawed PBMCs. TCRdb's copy holds only in-frame clones and misses some; the assay was immunoSEQ multiplex PCR. In the table there are roughly 16,000 clones, roughly 90% of which are singletons. The source material was CD4+ T cells from blood. All receptors come from a human donor with classical Hodgkin lymphoma.

The chain recombines TRBV27 with TRBJ1-5, with D possibly being TRBD1 (6 bases). Germline V gene lookup returns CDR1 MNHEY and CDR2 SMNVEV (reference sequence). V lost 0 bases and J 7 bases, leaving 7 bases between the germline ends. CDR3 size: 13 residues. The CDR3 reads CASSLSGAQPQHF. The CDR3 DNA is TGTGCCAGCAGTTTATCGGGGGCCCAGCCCCAGCATTTT.

The chain carries TRBV5-1 and TRBJ1-1; possibly TRBD1 for D (5 bases). V was clipped by 0 bases and J by 4 bases, with 10 bases between them. The CDR3 extends over 14 amino acids. Germline CDR1 is SGHRS and CDR2 is YFSETQ. In DNA form, the CDR3 reads TGCGCCAGCAGCTTGGGAGCAAGGGGCACTGAAGCTTTCTTT. This codes for CASSLGARGTEAFF.

The rearrangement joins TRBV15 to TRBJ1-1, with D possibly TRBD1 on 5 matching bases. The CDR3 is made up of 17 amino acids. Trimming cost V 5 bases and J 2 bases, with 21 bases left between them. Looked up from germline, CDR1 is LNHNV and CDR2 is YYDKDF (reference sequence). The CDR3: CATSGLVVKGPNTEAFF. The CDR3 DNA reads TGTGCCACCAGCGGCCTAGTGGTTAAGGGACCCAACACTGAAGCTTTCTTT.

The chain links TRBV19 to TRBJ1-1; no clear D. V dropped 4 bases and J dropped 2 bases, with 11 bases sitting between them. From germline, CDR1 is LNHDA and CDR2 SQIVND (reference sequence). The CDR3 is 14 amino acids. In DNA form, the CDR3 reads TGTGCCAGTAGTAGCCGCGGGTCTAACACTGAAGCTTTCTTT. Translating it yields CASSSRGSNTEAFF.

The CDR3 bases are TGTGCCAGCAGCTGGGGGTACAATGAGCAGTTCTTC. It specifies CASSWGYNEQFF. The chain has TRBV7-9 and TRBJ2-1; D may be TRBD1 or TRBD2 (5 bases each). V was clipped by 4 bases and J by 4 bases, with 5 bases between them. Germline-derived CDR1 and CDR2 are SEHNR and FQNEAQ (reference sequence). The CDR3 has 12 amino acids.

The chain recombines TRBV10-3 with TRBJ2-3; TRBD2 matches 9 bases. V dropped 4 bases and J dropped 2; count of bases not matched to a gene: 1. CDR1 ENHRY and CDR2 SYGVKD come from the germline V gene. The CDR3 runs 14 residues. The DNA of the CDR3 is TGTGCCATCAGTGCTAGCGGGAACACAGATACGCAGTATTTT. This translates into CAISASGNTDTQYF.

The chain links TRBV6-4 to TRBJ2-3, with no clear D. CDR1 is MRHNA, CDR2 SNTAGT, per germline. The CDR3 contains 12 residues. Trimming shortened V by 0 bases and J by 3 bases, and 1 base separated the two germline ends. The chain's CDR3 is CASSDSTDTQYF. DNA of the CDR3: TGTGCCAGCAGTGACTCGACAGATACGCAGTATTTT.

The gene calls are TRBV30 and TRBJ2-5; 7 bases line up with TRBD2. After removal of 4 bases from V and 1 base from J, the junction contained 6 bases not matched to a gene. CDR1 and CDR2 (germline): GTSNPN, SVGIG (reference sequence). This CDR3 region has 14 residues. The DNA of the CDR3 is TGTGCCTGGATTCAAGCGGGACGCCAAGAGACCCAGTACTTC. Its protein product is CAWIQAGRQETQYF.

The rearrangement links TRBV5-1 to TRBJ2-3; D unclear. Germline V gives CDR1 SGHRS, CDR2 YFSETQ. The CDR3 length is 14 residues. V was trimmed by 0 bases and J by 6 bases, leaving 11 bases between them. In DNA, the CDR3 is TGCGCCAGCAGCTTGGAGGCCAGTGGGGATACGCAGTATTTT. This codes for CASSLEASGDTQYF.

The genes are TRBV5-6 and TRBJ1-5, with a possible D match to TRBD1 (6 bases). Trimming removed 6 bases from V and 4 bases from J, with 17 bases in between. Germline V gives CDR1 SGHDT, CDR2 YYEEEE. This CDR3 contains 15 residues. The CDR3 sequence is CASTLGLTGNQPQHF. CDR3 DNA: TGTGCCAGCACCCTGGGGCTGACAGGTAATCAGCCCCAGCATTTT.

This sequence joins TRBV6-4 and TRBJ2-5; TRBD1 aligns across 12 bases. With 11 bases clipped from V and 4 bases from J, the junction kept 17 bases outside the gene matches. The CDR3 runs 17 residues. From germline, CDR1 is MRHNA and CDR2 SNTAGT. The CDR3 bases are TGTGCCCGCCGCCAGGAGGGGGACAGGGGGCTGCGAGAGACCCAGTACTTC. Amino acid sequence: CARRQEGDRGLRETQYF.

The table lists this clone with a count of one. The CDR3 loop reads CASSAEGGQPQHF. The CDR3, as DNA: TGTGCCAGCAGTGCGGAGGGTGGTCAGCCCCAGCATTTT. The rearrangement links TRBV2 to TRBJ1-5, with unresolved D. This CDR3 comprises 13 residues. V was trimmed by 4 bases and J by 6 bases, leaving 10 bases between them. The germline gives CDR1 SNHLY, CDR2 FYNNEI. The complete variable domain, with remaining parts taken from reference TRBV2 and TRBJ1-5, reads EPEVTQTPSHQVTQMGQEVILRCVPISNHLYFYWYRQILGQKVEFLVSFYNNEISEKSEIFDDQFSVERPDGSNFTLKIRSTKLEDSAMYFCASSAEGGQPQHFGDGTRLSIL.

V gene TRBV7-3 combines with J gene TRBJ2-3, with TRBD1 matching 7 bases. The CDR3 sequence is 16 residues long. CDR1 SGHTA and CDR2 FQGTGA come from the germline V gene. After removal of 2 bases from V and 1 base from J, the junction contained 6 bases not matched to a gene. CDR3 in amino acids: CASSLDRTGGTDTQYF. In DNA, the CDR3 is TGTGCCAGCAGCTTAGATAGGACAGGAGGCACAGATACGCAGTATTTT.

The chain joins TRBV6-5 to TRBJ1-1; D call uncertain. The germline V gene has CDR1 MNHEY and CDR2 SVGAGI. The V end was cut by 4 bases, the J end by 2 bases, with 14 bases between. This CDR3 is 15 amino acids long. CDR3 bases: TGTGCCAGCAGTTCCCAGGCCAGCAGAAACACTGAAGCTTTCTTT. It yields the protein CASSSQASRNTEAFF.

This chain connects TRBV18 to TRBJ1-2; a weak D match, TRBD1 (5 bases). The CDR3 runs to 14 residues. Looked up from germline, CDR1 is KGHSH and CDR2 is LQKENI. V was trimmed by 2 bases and J by 0 bases, leaving 7 bases between them. In DNA form, the CDR3 reads TGTGCCAGCTCACCAGACAGTCCTAACTATGGCTACACCTTC. This gives the protein CASSPDSPNYGYTF. Variable domain in full (rest from reference TRBV18 and TRBJ1-2): NAGVMQNPRHLVRRRGQEARLRCSPMKGHSHVYWYRQLPEEGLKFMVYLQKENIIDESGMPKERFSAEFPKEGPSILRIQQVVRGDSAAYFCASSPDSPNYGYTFGSGTRLTVV.

The chain combines TRBV7-2 with TRBJ2-5; 11 nucleotides align to TRBD2. Germline trimming cut 1 base from V and 3 bases from J; bases unmatched to any gene: 4. Germline V lookup: CDR1 SGHTA, CDR2 FQGNSA. The CDR3 consists of 16 residues. CDR3 bases: TGTGCCAGCAGCTTAGTATTGGGACTAGCGGAAGAGACCCAGTACTTC. Its translation is CASSLVLGLAEETQYF.

CDR3 nucleotides: TGTGCCAGCAGCTTAGGGGTAACGAGGGACAGGGAAGAGACCCAGTACTTC. Its protein product is CASSLGVTRDREETQYF. This chain links TRBV7-9 with TRBJ2-5, with TRBD1 identical over 9 bases. The CDR3 is made up of 17 amino acids. Germline assignment: CDR1 SEHNR and CDR2 FQNEAQ (reference sequence). V lost 1 base and J lost 3; bases outside the gene matches: 9.

This chain joins TRBV7-2 and TRBJ1-2, with unresolved D. Germline V CDR1 and CDR2: SGHTA, FQGNSA. V lost 5 bases and J lost 5, with 12 bases in between. The length of the CDR3 is 13 residues. CDR3 sequence reads: CASSQANPYGYTF. CDR3 coding DNA: TGTGCCAGCAGCCAGGCCAACCCATATGGCTACACCTTC.

The chain employs TRBV7-2 and TRBJ2-1, with 10 bases aligning to TRBD2. V lost 10 bases to trimming and J lost 8 bases; unmatched junction nucleotides: 17. The CDR3 extends over 16 amino acids. The germline V gene has CDR1 SGHTA and CDR2 FQGNSA. The CDR3 spells CATQRRPSGRADEQFF. As DNA, the CDR3 is TGTGCCACCCAGAGGCGTCCGAGCGGGAGGGCGGATGAGCAGTTCTTC.

This clone was found once. The rearrangement uses TRBV28 and TRBJ1-1, with 7 bases identical to TRBD1. V lost 2 bases, J lost 5 bases, and 5 bases stayed unmatched. This CDR3 contains 14 residues. From germline, CDR1 is MDHEN and CDR2 SYDVKM. In DNA, the CDR3 is TGTGCCAGCAGTTTAATAGACAGGGTTACTGAAGCTTTCTTT. This encodes CASSLIDRVTEAFF.

In the case of this clone: Its ends do not fully match the called genes, so a read error is possible. This sequence joins TRBV7-9 and TRBJ2-1, with D tentatively TRBD2 (6 bases). There are 13 residues in the CDR3. Germline values: CDR1 SEHNR, CDR2 FQNEAQ (reference sequence). CDR3 nucleotides: TGTGCCAGCAGCCTAGCGTATAGCCATGAGCAGTTCTTC. Its translation is CASSLAYSHEQFF.

V is TRBV11-2 and J is TRBJ2-3; D not certain. CDR3 length equals 15 residues. Germline CDR1 reads SGHAT; CDR2 reads FQNNGV. V was trimmed by 2 bases and J by 1 base, leaving 10 bases between them. CDR3 sequence: CASSLQAGRTDTQYF. CDR3 DNA: TGTGCCAGCAGCTTACAGGCAGGCCGCACAGATACGCAGTATTTT.

The chain couples TRBV5-1 to TRBJ2-2; the match to TRBD2 covers 8 bases. The CDR3 spans 14 residues. In germline, CDR1 is SGHRS, CDR2 YFSETQ. Trimming removed 3 bases from V and 8 bases from J; junction bases left unmatched: 6. The CDR3 DNA sequence: TGCGCCAGCAGCTGGACTAGCTCGGGAGGGGAGCTGTTTTTT. Encoded protein: CASSWTSSGGELFF.